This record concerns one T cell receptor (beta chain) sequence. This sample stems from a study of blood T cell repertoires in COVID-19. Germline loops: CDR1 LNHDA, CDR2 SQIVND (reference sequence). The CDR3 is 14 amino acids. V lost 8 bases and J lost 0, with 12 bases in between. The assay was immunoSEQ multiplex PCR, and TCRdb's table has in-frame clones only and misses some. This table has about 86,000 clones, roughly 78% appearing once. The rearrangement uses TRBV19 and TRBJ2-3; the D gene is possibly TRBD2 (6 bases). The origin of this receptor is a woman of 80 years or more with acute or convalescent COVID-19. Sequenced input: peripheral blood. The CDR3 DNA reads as TGTGCCAGTGTTGCTAGCGCAAGCACAGATACGCAGTATTTT. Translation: CASVASASTDTQYF.